These 17 T cell receptor beta chains originate from one sample sequenced in a study of blood T cell repertoires in COVID-19. The method was immunoSEQ multiplex PCR; TCRdb's version includes in-frame clones alone and lacks a portion of them. Here the sample spans roughly 50,000 clones, more than 85% being singletons. Sequenced material: peripheral blood. The receptors stem from a man in his fifties or sixties with active COVID-19.

This clone was seen a single time. The V and J genes are TRBV5-8 and TRBJ1-2; D may be TRBD1 (5 bases). The CDR3 is made up of 14 amino acids. The V gene's germline CDR1 is SGHTS and CDR2 YDEGEE. Trimming removed 0 bases from V and 7 bases from J, with 13 bases in between. The CDR3 here is CASSLEQGFGGYTF. The CDR3 nucleotides read TGTGCCAGCAGCTTGGAGCAGGGCTTCGGTGGCTACACCTTC. The variable domain in full, completed from reference TRBV5-8 and TRBJ1-2, reads EAGVTQSPTHLIKTRGQQATLRCSPISGHTSVYWYQQALGLGLQFLLWYDEGEERNRGNFPPRFSGRQFPNYSSELNVNALELEDSALYLCASSLEQGFGGYTFGSGTRLTVV.

CDR3 in DNA: TGTGCCAGCTCAAAATTTGGTCAGGGCCGGTTGGCCGGGGAGCTGTTTTTT. This translates into CASSKFGQGRLAGELFF. The rearrangement uses TRBV27 and TRBJ2-2; D is perhaps TRBD1 (5 bases). The CDR3 length is 17 residues. Germline loops: CDR1 MNHEY, CDR2 SMNVEV (reference sequence). Trimming took off 8 bases at V and 6 bases at J, with 25 bases between the two ends.

The V call is TRBV19, the J call TRBJ1-4; the match to TRBD1 covers 7 bases. The V and J ends lost 1 base and 8 bases, in that order; junction bases with no gene match: 13. The CDR3 totals 17 residues. CDR1 and CDR2 from the germline V gene are LNHDA and SQIVND (reference sequence). The CDR3 region has the DNA TGTGCCAGTAGTATAGCCTTAGTAGGACAGGTACGAGAAAAACTGTTTTTT. It translates to CASSIALVGQVREKLFF. Full variable domain (rest looked up from reference TRBV19 and TRBJ1-4): DGGITQSPKYLFRKEGQNVTLSCEQNLNHDAMYWYRQDPGQGLRLIYYSQIVNDFQKGDIAEGYSVSREKKESFPLTVTSAQKNPTAFYLCASSIALVGQVREKLFFGSGTQLSVL.

As DNA, the CDR3 is TGTGCCAGCTCACCAGGAGCGGGACCAAAATATTTT. Amino acids: CASSPGAGPKYF. The chain has TRBV18 and TRBJ2-3; TRBD2 aligns across 7 bases. This CDR3 region has 12 residues. The trim removed 2 bases at V and 15 bases at J, leaving 8 bases unmatched. Germline-derived CDR1 and CDR2 are KGHSH and LQKENI.

CDR3 DNA sequence: TGTGCCAGCAGCTTGCAGACTAGCGGGAGGTCCGGGGAGCTGTTTTTT. Encoded protein: CASSLQTSGRSGELFF. This chain joins TRBV7-2 and TRBJ2-2, with 13 bases fitting TRBD2. From germline, CDR1 is SGHTA and CDR2 FQGNSA. Trimming cost V 3 bases and J 6 bases; bases outside gene matches: 4. This CDR3 comprises 16 residues. The full variable domain, with the rest looked up from reference TRBV7-2 and TRBJ2-2, is GAGVSQSPSNKVTEKGKDVELRCDPISGHTALYWYRQSLGQGLEFLIYFQGNSAPDKSGLPSDRFSAERTGGSVSTLTIQRTQQEDSAVYLCASSLQTSGRSGELFFGEGSRLTVL.

The rearrangement links TRBV5-1 to TRBJ1-1; 7 nucleotides line up with TRBD1. The trim removed 2 bases at V and 0 bases at J, leaving 4 bases unmatched. This CDR3 region has 15 residues. The germline V gene has CDR1 SGHRS and CDR2 YFSETQ. CDR3 amino acids: CASSFSGTVNTEAFF. In DNA, the CDR3 is TGCGCCAGCAGCTTTAGCGGGACAGTGAACACTGAAGCTTTCTTT.

The CDR3 nucleotides read TGCAGCGTTGACCAGGGAGGGTACAATGAGCAGTTCTTC. Translating it yields CSVDQGGYNEQFF. The chain links TRBV29-1 to TRBJ2-1; 7 nucleotides match TRBD2. V was clipped by 3 bases and J by 4 bases; unmatched bases: 3. The CDR3 contains 13 residues. Per germline, CDR1 SQVTM and CDR2 ANQGSEA.

The chain uses TRBV12-3 or TRBV12-4 and TRBJ2-1; a possible D gene is TRBD1 (6 bases). The CDR3 contains 13 residues. V shed 3 bases and J shed 5 bases, with 8 bases lying between them. The CDR3 loop reads CASSLSGDNEQFF. The CDR3 region has the DNA TGTGCCAGCAGTTTGTCAGGGGACAATGAGCAGTTCTTC.

The CDR3 reads CAWGSGENSPLHF. The CDR3 coding sequence is TGTGCCTGGGGTTCAGGGGAGAATTCACCCCTCCACTTT. The chain is built from TRBV30 and TRBJ1-6, with D tentatively TRBD1 (6 bases). CDR1 and CDR2 from the germline V gene are GTSNPN and SVGIG (reference sequence). There are 13 residues in the CDR3. V was shortened by 5 bases and J by 7 bases, with 12 bases between the two germline ends.

This clone was seen only once. The genes are TRBV2 and TRBJ1-3; TRBD1 is a possible D gene (6 bases). The CDR3 has 11 residues. Per the germline V gene, CDR1 is SNHLY and CDR2 is FYNNEI. Trimming removed 5 bases at V and 15 bases at J, with 14 bases between. The CDR3 loop is CASSWEGVPYF. CDR3 in DNA: TGTGCCAGCAGTTGGGAGGGGGTCCCATATTTT.

Only a few counts were recorded for this clone. This CDR3 is CASSYRTTKTGELFF. The CDR3 DNA is TGTGCCAGCAGTTACAGGACTACTAAAACCGGGGAGCTGTTTTTT. This chain uses TRBV6-5 with TRBJ2-2; maybe TRBD2 (6 bases). The CDR3 has 15 amino acids. Trimming removed 2 bases from V and 5 bases from J, with 12 bases in between. In germline, CDR1 is MNHEY, CDR2 SVGAGI.

The genes are TRBV27 and TRBJ2-1; D may be TRBD1 (5 bases). The CDR3 has 15 amino acids. Germline V lookup: CDR1 MNHEY, CDR2 SMNVEV (reference sequence). Trimming took 2 bases from V and 5 from J, leaving 13 bases between them. The CDR3 DNA sequence: TGTGCCAGCAGTTTAGGGGCAGGGTGGGACAATGAGCAGTTCTTC. This gives the protein CASSLGAGWDNEQFF.

The chain joins TRBV6-1 to TRBJ2-7, with 10 bases fitting TRBD2. Trimming removed 2 bases from V and 2 bases from J; junction bases left unmatched: 18. The CDR3 runs 20 residues. Germline CDR1 reads MNHNS; CDR2 reads SASEGT. The DNA of the CDR3 is TGTGCCAGCAGTGAAACTAAACTAGCGGGATTTTCCCCCAGGACCTACGAGCAGTACTTC. Its translation is CASSETKLAGFSPRTYEQYF.

The chain employs TRBV6-2 or TRBV6-3 and TRBJ1-3; D gene uncertain. With 4 bases removed from V and 0 bases from J, the gap between germline ends came to 13 bases. The germline CDR1 and CDR2 sequences are MNHEY and SVGEGT. This CDR3 spans 16 amino acids. CDR3 region: CASSSGGTHSGNTIYF. For the CDR3, the DNA is TGTGCCAGCAGTTCGGGAGGAACCCACTCTGGAAACACCATATATTTT.

This clone was counted once. The chain combines TRBV27 with TRBJ1-6; 7 nucleotides align to TRBD1. Germline V gives CDR1 MNHEY, CDR2 SMNVEV (reference sequence). The length of the CDR3 is 15 residues. V shed 4 bases, J shed 9 bases, and the junction held 9 bases outside the gene matches. Here the CDR3 DNA reads TGTGCCAGCAGTTCGTCTTTGACAGGGACTTCACCCCTCCACTTT. Its translation: CASSSSLTGTSPLHF.

The chain carries TRBV18 and TRBJ1-2, with 11 bases identical to TRBD1. The V gene end was trimmed by 2 bases and the J gene end by 7 bases; junction bases not matched to a gene: 9. Germline V gene lookup returns CDR1 KGHSH and CDR2 LQKENI. The CDR3 runs to 16 residues. The chain's CDR3 is CASSPVLGQGAGGYTF. The CDR3 nucleotides are TGTGCCAGCTCACCAGTCCTCGGACAGGGGGCGGGTGGCTACACCTTC.

The sample holds one count of this clone. V and J are TRBV11-2 and TRBJ2-7; D may be TRBD2 (5 bases). The CDR3 length is 15 residues. Germline CDR1 SGHAT, CDR2 FQNNGV. Trimming took off 5 bases at V and 5 bases at J, with 19 bases between the two ends. CDR3 DNA: TGTGCCAGCAGCCGCCAATTCGTCGGGGTCGACGAGCAGTACTTC. It encodes CASSRQFVGVDEQYF.